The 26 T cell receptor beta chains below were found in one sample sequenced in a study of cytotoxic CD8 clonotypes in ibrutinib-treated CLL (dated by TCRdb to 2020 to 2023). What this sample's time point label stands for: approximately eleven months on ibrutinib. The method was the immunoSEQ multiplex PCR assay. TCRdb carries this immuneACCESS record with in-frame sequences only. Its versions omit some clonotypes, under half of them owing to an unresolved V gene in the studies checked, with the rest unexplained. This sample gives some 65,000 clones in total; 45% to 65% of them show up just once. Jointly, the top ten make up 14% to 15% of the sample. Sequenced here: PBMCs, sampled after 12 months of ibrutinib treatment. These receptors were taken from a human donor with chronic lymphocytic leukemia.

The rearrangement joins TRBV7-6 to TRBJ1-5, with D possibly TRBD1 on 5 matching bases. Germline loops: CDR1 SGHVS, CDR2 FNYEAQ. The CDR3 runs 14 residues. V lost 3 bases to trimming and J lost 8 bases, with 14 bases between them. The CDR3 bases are TGTGCCAGCAGCTTTAACAGGTTTTTTGAGCCCCAGCATTTT. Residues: CASSFNRFFEPQHF.

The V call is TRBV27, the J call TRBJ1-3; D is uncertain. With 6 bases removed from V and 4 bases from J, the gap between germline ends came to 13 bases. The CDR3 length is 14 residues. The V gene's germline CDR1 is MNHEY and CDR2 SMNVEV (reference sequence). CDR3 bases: TGTGCCAGCAGACCTCTAGGAGCCGGAAACACCATATATTTT. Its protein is CASRPLGAGNTIYF.

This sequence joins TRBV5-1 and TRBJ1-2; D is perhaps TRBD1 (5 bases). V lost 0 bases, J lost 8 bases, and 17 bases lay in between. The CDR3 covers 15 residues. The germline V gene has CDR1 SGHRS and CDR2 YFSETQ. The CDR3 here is CASSLASQGLGGYTF. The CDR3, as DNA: TGCGCCAGCAGCTTGGCCAGTCAGGGTCTAGGCGGCTACACCTTC.

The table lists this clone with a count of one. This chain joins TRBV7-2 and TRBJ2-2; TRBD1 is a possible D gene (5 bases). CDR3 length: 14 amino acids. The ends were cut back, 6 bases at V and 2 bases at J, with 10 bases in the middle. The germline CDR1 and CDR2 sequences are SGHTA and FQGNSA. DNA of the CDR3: TGTGCCAGCAGACAGGCCCTAAACACCGGGGAGCTGTTTTTT. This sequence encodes CASRQALNTGELFF.

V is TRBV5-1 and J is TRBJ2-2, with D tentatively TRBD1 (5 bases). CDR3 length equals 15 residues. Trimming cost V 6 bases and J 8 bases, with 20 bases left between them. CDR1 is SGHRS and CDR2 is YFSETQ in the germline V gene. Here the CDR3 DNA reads TGCGCCAGCACCCCTGGGGCGGTTGCTCCTGGGGAGCTGTTTTTT. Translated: CASTPGAVAPGELFF.

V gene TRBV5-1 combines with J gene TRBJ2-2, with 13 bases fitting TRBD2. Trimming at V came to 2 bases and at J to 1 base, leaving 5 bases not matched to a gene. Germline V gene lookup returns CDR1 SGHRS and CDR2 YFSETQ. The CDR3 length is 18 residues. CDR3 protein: CASSFLGLAGRNTGELFF. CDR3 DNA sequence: TGCGCCAGCAGCTTTCTGGGACTAGCGGGGCGGAACACCGGGGAGCTGTTTTTT.

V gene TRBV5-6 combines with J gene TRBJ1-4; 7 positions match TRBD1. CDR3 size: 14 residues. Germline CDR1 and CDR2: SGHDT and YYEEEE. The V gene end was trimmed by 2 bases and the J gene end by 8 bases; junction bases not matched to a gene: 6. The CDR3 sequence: CASSFEGAPEKLFF. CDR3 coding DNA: TGTGCCAGCAGCTTCGAGGGGGCGCCGGAAAAACTGTTTTTT.

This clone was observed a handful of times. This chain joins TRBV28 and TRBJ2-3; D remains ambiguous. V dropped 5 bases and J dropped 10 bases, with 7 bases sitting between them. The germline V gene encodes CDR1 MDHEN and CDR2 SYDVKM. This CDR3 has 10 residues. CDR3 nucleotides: TGTGCCAGCAGTCGAGGTCCGCAGTATTTT. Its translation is CASSRGPQYF.

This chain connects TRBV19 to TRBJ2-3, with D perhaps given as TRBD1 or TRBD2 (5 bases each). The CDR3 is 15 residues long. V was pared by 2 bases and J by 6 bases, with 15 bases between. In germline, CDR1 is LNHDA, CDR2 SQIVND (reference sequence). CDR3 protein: CASSIQGRGGDTQYF. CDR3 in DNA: TGTGCCAGTAGTATACAGGGACGCGGTGGTGATACGCAGTATTTT. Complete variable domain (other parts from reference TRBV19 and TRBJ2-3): DGGITQSPKYLFRKEGQNVTLSCEQNLNHDAMYWYRQDPGQGLRLIYYSQIVNDFQKGDIAEGYSVSREKKESFPLTVTSAQKNPTAFYLCASSIQGRGGDTQYFGPGTRLTVL.

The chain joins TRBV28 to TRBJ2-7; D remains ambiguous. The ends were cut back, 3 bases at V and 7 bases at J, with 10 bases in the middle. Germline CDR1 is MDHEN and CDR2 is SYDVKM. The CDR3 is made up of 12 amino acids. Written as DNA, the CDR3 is TGTGCCAGCAGTTTTATTTTGTCTGAGCAGTACTTC. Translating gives CASSFILSEQYF.

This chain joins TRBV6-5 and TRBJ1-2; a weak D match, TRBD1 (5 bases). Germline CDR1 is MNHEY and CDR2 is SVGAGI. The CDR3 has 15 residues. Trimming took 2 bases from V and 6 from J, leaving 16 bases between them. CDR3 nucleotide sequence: TGTGCCAGCAGTTACAGGGGCGGAGGGGAGGATGGCTACACCTTC. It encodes CASSYRGGGEDGYTF.

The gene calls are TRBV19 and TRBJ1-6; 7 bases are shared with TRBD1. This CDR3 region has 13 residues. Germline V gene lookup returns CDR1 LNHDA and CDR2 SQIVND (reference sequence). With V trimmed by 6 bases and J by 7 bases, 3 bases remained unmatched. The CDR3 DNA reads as TGTGCCAGTAGGGGACAGCCAAATTCACCCCTCCACTTT. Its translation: CASRGQPNSPLHF.

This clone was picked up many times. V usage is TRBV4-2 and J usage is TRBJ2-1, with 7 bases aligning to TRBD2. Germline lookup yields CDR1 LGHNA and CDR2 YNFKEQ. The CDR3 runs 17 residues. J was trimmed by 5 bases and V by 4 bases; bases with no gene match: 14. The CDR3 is CASSLITLGLGHNEQFF. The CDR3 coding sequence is TGTGCCAGCAGCCTCATAACTTTAGGACTAGGCCACAATGAGCAGTTCTTC.

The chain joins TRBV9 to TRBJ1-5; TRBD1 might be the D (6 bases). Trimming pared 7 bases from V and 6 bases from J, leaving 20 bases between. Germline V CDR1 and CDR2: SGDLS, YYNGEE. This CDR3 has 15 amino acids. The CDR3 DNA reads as TGTGCCAGCGCCGCCGATCCGGGGGCCAGTCAGCCCCAGCATTTT. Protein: CASAADPGASQPQHF.

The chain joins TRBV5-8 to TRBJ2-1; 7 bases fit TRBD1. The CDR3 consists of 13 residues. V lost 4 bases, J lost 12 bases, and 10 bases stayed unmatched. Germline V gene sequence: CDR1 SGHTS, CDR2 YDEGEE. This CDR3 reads CASSIRQGQGQFF. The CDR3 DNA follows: TGTGCCAGCAGCATAAGACAGGGTCAAGGGCAGTTCTTC.

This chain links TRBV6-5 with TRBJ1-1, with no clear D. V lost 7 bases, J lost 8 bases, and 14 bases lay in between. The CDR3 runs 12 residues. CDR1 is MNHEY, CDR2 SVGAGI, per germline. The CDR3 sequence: CASTSPILEAFF. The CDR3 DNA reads TGTGCCAGCACCTCCCCCATACTAGAAGCTTTCTTT.

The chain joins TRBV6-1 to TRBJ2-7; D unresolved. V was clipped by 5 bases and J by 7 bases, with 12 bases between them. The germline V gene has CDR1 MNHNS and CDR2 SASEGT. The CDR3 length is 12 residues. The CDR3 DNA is TGTGCCAGCAGTTTATGGGCTAGGGAGCAGTACTTC. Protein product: CASSLWAREQYF.

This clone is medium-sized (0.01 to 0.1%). CDR3 bases: TGTGCCTGGAGTGTTAGGGCAACTAATGAAAAACTGTTTTTT. Protein sequence: CAWSVRATNEKLFF. The chain has TRBV30 and TRBJ1-4; no clear D gene. Germline V lookup: CDR1 GTSNPN, CDR2 SVGIG (reference sequence). V shed 0 bases and J shed 0 bases, with 5 bases lying between them. The CDR3 loop spans 14 amino acids.

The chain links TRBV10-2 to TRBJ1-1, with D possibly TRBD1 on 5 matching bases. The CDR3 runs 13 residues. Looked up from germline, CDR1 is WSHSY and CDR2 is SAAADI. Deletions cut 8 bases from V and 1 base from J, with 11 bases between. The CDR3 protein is CASDRQKNTEAFF. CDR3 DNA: TGCGCCAGCGACAGACAGAAGAACACTGAAGCTTTCTTT.

In DNA, the CDR3 is TGTGCCAGCAAGAGGACAGCTCTCTCCTACGAGCAGTACTTC. Residues: CASKRTALSYEQYF. The chain has TRBV6-5 and TRBJ2-7, with TRBD1 as a possible D gene (6 bases). V gave up 7 bases and J gave up 0 bases, with 13 bases separating them. The CDR3 sequence is 14 residues long. Per germline, CDR1 MNHEY and CDR2 SVGAGI.

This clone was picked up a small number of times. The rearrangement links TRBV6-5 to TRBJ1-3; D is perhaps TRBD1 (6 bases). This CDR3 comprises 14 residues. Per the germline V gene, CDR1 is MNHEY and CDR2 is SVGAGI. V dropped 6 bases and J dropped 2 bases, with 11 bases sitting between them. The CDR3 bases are TGTGCCAGCAGGAACCCAGGGGCTGGAAACACCATATATTTT. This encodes CASRNPGAGNTIYF.

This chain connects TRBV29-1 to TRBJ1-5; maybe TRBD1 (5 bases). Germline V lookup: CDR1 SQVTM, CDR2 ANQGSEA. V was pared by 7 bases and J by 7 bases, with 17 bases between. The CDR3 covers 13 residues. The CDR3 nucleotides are TGCAGCGCCTCCCAGGGAGGAGGACAGCCCCAGCATTTT. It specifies CSASQGGGQPQHF.

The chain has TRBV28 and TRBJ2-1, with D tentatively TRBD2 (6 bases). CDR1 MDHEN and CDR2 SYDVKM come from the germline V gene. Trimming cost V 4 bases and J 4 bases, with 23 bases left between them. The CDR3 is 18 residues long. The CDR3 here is CASSSSHRSGVGYNEQFF. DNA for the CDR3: TGTGCCAGCAGTTCCTCCCACCGTAGCGGAGTGGGGTACAATGAGCAGTTCTTC.

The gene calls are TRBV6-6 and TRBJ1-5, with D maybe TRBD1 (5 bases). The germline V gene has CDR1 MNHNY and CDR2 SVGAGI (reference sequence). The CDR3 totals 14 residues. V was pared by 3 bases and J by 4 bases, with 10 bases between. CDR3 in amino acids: CASSYSGPNQPQHF. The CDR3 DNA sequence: TGTGCCAGCAGTTATTCGGGACCTAATCAGCCCCAGCATTTT.

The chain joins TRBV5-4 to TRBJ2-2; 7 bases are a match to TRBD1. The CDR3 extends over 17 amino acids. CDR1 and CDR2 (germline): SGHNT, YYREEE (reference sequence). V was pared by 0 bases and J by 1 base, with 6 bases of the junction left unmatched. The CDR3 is CASSLEPGTVNTGELFF. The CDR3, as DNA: TGTGCCAGCAGCTTGGAGCCCGGGACAGTGAACACCGGGGAGCTGTTTTTT.

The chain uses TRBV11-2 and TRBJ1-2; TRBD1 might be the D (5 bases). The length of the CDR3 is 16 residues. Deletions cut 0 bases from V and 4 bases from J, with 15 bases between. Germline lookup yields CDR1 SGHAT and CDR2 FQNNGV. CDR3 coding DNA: TGTGCCAGCAGCTTAGAGAGGGGACGAGCAGGCTATGGCTACACCTTC. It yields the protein CASSLERGRAGYGYTF.